This T cell receptor (beta chain) is drawn from a study of metastatic and nonmetastatic thyroid tumors. Across the whole study: Blood and tumor or nodule tissue repertoires from malignant and benign thyroid patients were compared.

This clone was counted only a few times. Its antigen is not known. The junction departs from germline at one end; a sequencing error may be responsible. In the original processing: Clinicopathological groups supplied CDR3 differences that were used to build a distant-metastasis classifier for papillary thyroid cancer. With MiXCR, TCRdb called clones anew from the PCR reads. Clone size and V and J calls follow TCRdb, not the original study. The sample yields under 55,000 clones, approximately 19% seen once. The CDR3 runs to 12 residues. Looked up from germline, CDR1 is MNHNS and CDR2 is SASEGT. Thyroid surgery took place with no prior treatment in any patient. General study findings and limits: Across blood and tumor, TCR beta diversity in malignant thyroid tumors was reportedly significantly higher than in benign nodules.

The sequencing sample was made of blood. The clonotype comes from a female donor with papillary thyroid cancer or a benign thyroid nodule (not recorded which). Some clones in this sample may be carry-over from other donors' samples. V gene TRBV6-1 combines with J gene TRBJ2-7, with D perhaps TRBD1 or TRBD2 (5 bases each). The CDR3 nucleotides read TGTGCCAGCGGGACGAGTGTTTACGAGCATTACTTC. This sequence encodes CASGTSVYEHYF.